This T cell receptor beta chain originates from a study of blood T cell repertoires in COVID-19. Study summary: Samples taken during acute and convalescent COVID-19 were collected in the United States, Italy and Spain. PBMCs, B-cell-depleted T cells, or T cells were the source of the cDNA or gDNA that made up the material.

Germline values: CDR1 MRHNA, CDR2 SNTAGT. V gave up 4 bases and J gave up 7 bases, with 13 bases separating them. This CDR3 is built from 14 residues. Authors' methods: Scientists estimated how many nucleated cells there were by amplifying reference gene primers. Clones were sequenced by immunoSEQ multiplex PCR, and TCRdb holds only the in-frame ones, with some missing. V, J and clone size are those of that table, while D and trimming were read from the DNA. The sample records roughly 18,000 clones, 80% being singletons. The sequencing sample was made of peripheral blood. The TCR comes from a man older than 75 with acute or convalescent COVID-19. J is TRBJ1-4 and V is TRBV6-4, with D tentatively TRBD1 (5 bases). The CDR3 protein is CASSVRQTSEKLFF. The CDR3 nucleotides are TGTGCCAGCAGTGTCCGACAGACCAGTGAAAAACTGTTTTTT.